This TCR beta chain came from a study of cytomegalovirus exposure and HLA in healthy donors. This clone was detected a few times. Germline V CDR1 and CDR2: SGHAT, FQNNGV. The CDR3 has 14 amino acids. The V gene lost 2 bases and the J gene lost 5 bases, with 13 bases spanning the gap. 13 Jbeta primers and 60 Vbeta primers were used for the PCR. Some clones are missing from TCRdb's copy, which holds only in-frame ones; the method was immunoSEQ multiplex PCR. The sample includes approximately 100,000 clones, around 70% of them seen just once. The clonotype comes from a boy aged 5-17 years in good health and CMV-seronegative. The sequencing sample was made of PBMCs. V usage is TRBV11-2 and J usage is TRBJ2-7; TRBD2 is a possible D gene (7 bases). CDR3 protein: CASSLRRGRDEQYF. The CDR3 DNA reads TGTGCCAGCAGCTTAAGGCGGGGGCGTGACGAGCAGTACTTC.